What follows are 32 T cell receptor beta chains derived from one specimen sequenced in a study of beta chain features in type 1 diabetes. The authors reverse transcribed all of the isolated RNA, so sequencing captured expressed TCRB transcripts. TCRdb's copy holds only in-frame clones and misses some; the assay was immunoSEQ multiplex PCR. Counted here are about 320,000 clones, 14% occurring once; the ten biggest clones make up 6.7%. Input material: central memory CD4+ T cells from blood. The receptors come from a man aged 25-40 years in good health.

The rearrangement uses TRBV11-3 and TRBJ2-5, with 10 nucleotides matching TRBD2. This CDR3 is built from 15 residues. Trimming cost V 0 bases and J 13 bases; bases outside gene matches: 11. Germline CDR1 and CDR2: SGHNT and YENEEA. CDR3 sequence: CASSLEVLAGEGPYF. The CDR3 DNA follows: TGTGCCAGCAGCTTAGAGGTGCTAGCGGGAGAAGGACCGTACTTC.

This clone was counted a few times. The chain couples TRBV5-4 to TRBJ2-1; no clear D gene. Germline V CDR1 and CDR2: SGHNT, YYREEE (reference sequence). V was trimmed by 0 bases and J by 2 bases, leaving 15 bases between them. The CDR3 is made up of 17 amino acids. CDR3 protein: CASSLARLEPPYNEQFF. CDR3 coding DNA: TGTGCCAGCAGCTTGGCTCGTCTAGAGCCCCCCTACAATGAGCAGTTCTTC.

This chain links TRBV4-1 with TRBJ1-1; the D is unclear. Germline CDR1 reads MGHRA; CDR2 reads YSYEKL. The V gene lost 8 bases and the J gene lost 5 bases, with 18 bases spanning the gap. The CDR3 has 14 residues. The chain's CDR3 is CASRALLKGTEAFF. The CDR3 DNA is TGCGCCAGCCGGGCTCTTTTAAAGGGAACTGAAGCTTTCTTT.

The table lists this clone with a few counts. This chain links TRBV25-1 with TRBJ2-5; 8 bases are shared with TRBD2. Germline loops: CDR1 MGHDK, CDR2 SYGVNS. With V trimmed by 6 bases and J by 2 bases, 14 bases remained unmatched. There are 17 residues in the CDR3. The CDR3 DNA follows: TGTGCCAGCAGCCTTAGTCGGGAGCGGGAGATACAAGAGACCCAGTACTTC. Amino acids: CASSLSREREIQETQYF. Full variable domain (outside the CDR3, taken from reference TRBV25-1 and TRBJ2-5): EADIYQTPRYLVIGTGKKITLECSQTMGHDKMYWYQQDPGMELHLIHYSYGVNSTEKGDLSSESTVSRIRTEHFPLTLESARPSHTSQYLCASSLSREREIQETQYFGPGTRLLVL.

This chain connects TRBV2 to TRBJ2-7, with D possibly being TRBD1 (5 bases). V lost 6 bases to trimming and J lost 0 bases, with 12 bases between them. This CDR3 spans 14 amino acids. The germline V gene encodes CDR1 SNHLY and CDR2 FYNNEI. The CDR3 bases are TGTGCCAGCAGACCCACAGGTGCCTCCTACGAGCAGTACTTC. The encoded protein is CASRPTGASYEQYF.

This clone has more than one count but fewer than ten. The gene calls are TRBV19 and TRBJ2-3, with a tentative D call TRBD2 (6 bases). The V end was cut by 7 bases, the J end by 6 bases, with 8 bases between. This CDR3 is built from 11 residues. CDR1 and CDR2 (germline): LNHDA, SQIVND (reference sequence). CDR3 residues: CASMRGDTQYF. The DNA for the CDR3 is TGTGCCAGTATGCGGGGCGATACGCAGTATTTT.

The genes are TRBV6-5 and TRBJ1-3, with D uncertain. The V and J ends lost 6 bases and 0 bases respectively, with 6 bases between them. Germline loops: CDR1 MNHEY, CDR2 SVGAGI. This CDR3 contains 13 residues. This CDR3 reads CASRVPSGNTIYF. The CDR3 coding sequence is TGTGCCAGCAGGGTCCCCTCTGGAAACACCATATATTTT.

This clone appeared a few times. This chain connects TRBV7-7 to TRBJ2-7, with TRBD2 matching 7 bases. The length of the CDR3 is 17 residues. V gave up 3 bases and J gave up 1 base; unmatched junction bases: 12. Germline loops: CDR1 SSHAT, CDR2 FNYEAQ (reference sequence). In nucleotides, the CDR3 is TGTGCCAGCAGCTTTGAGGGGCGGGGAGGGAGGTCCTACGAGCAGTACTTC. Translation gives CASSFEGRGGRSYEQYF.

This clone occurred a few times. The CDR3 is CASSLGQAYSDTQYF. The CDR3 DNA follows: TGTGCCAGCAGCTTGGGACAGGCCTACTCAGATACGCAGTATTTT. This chain joins TRBV7-9 and TRBJ2-3, with 8 bases matching TRBD1. With V trimmed by 3 bases and J by 4 bases, 6 bases remained unmatched. Per germline, CDR1 SEHNR and CDR2 FQNEAQ (reference sequence). The CDR3 covers 15 residues.

This clone was observed a few times. V is TRBV4-1 and J is TRBJ2-1; TRBD1 aligns across 7 bases. V was clipped by 4 bases and J by 6 bases; unmatched bases: 6. Looked up from germline, CDR1 is MGHRA and CDR2 is YSYEKL. The CDR3 spans 14 residues. This chain's CDR3 is CASSPGQRRNEQFF. The CDR3 region has the DNA TGCGCCAGCAGCCCGGGACAGAGGCGCAATGAGCAGTTCTTC.

As to this clone: It differs at one base from a far larger clone, so likely a read error. V usage is TRBV10-3 and J usage is TRBJ2-7; D might be TRBD1 or TRBD2, each matching 5 bases. The length of the CDR3 is 13 residues. CDR1 ENHRY and CDR2 SYGVKD come from the germline V gene. The V and J ends lost 10 bases and 4 bases respectively, with 17 bases between them. For the CDR3, the DNA is TGTGCCAGCGCCCGGGACGCCGGATACGAGCAGTACTTC. Translating gives CASARDAGYEQYF.

The genes are TRBV7-8 and TRBJ1-1; possibly TRBD1 for D (5 bases). V lost 2 bases to trimming and J lost 1 base, with 11 bases between them. CDR1 SGHVS and CDR2 FQNEAQ come from the germline V gene. CDR3 length equals 15 residues. The CDR3 region is CASSLSGTGNTEAFF. The DNA for the CDR3 is TGTGCCAGCAGCTTATCGGGGACGGGGAACACTGAAGCTTTCTTT.

Only a few counts were recorded for this clone. With a much larger clone just one base away, this may be a read error. The V gene is TRBV5-6, the J gene TRBJ2-5; no clear D. The CDR3 runs to 11 residues. Germline V gene data show CDR1 as SGHDT and CDR2 as YYEEEE. V was cut by 1 base and J by 3 bases, with 1 base left in between. Here the CDR3 reads CASSLKETQYF. The CDR3 coding sequence is TGTGCCAGCAGCTTGAAAGAGACCCAGTACTTC.

This clone was recorded a few times. V is TRBV6-1 and J is TRBJ1-6, with D maybe TRBD1 (6 bases). The CDR3 has 15 amino acids. Germline CDR1 and CDR2: MNHNS and SASEGT. The ends were cut back, 10 bases at V and 4 bases at J, with 17 bases in the middle. The CDR3 here is CATRGRGGYNSPLHF. CDR3 sequence (DNA): TGTGCCACGAGGGGAAGGGGGGGTTATAATTCACCCCTCCACTTT.

Only a few counts were recorded for this clone. V gene TRBV10-3 combines with J gene TRBJ1-4; 7 bases map to TRBD1. Germline V CDR1 and CDR2: ENHRY, SYGVKD. J lost 8 bases, V lost 3 bases, and 6 bases had no gene match. The CDR3 is made up of 14 amino acids. CDR3 region: CAISERGTAEKLFF. As DNA, the CDR3 is TGTGCCATCAGTGAACGCGGGACAGCCGAAAAACTGTTTTTT.

This clone was recorded a few times. The chain is built from TRBV7-2 and TRBJ2-1; no definite D call. Germline V gene sequence: CDR1 SGHTA, CDR2 FQGNSA. This CDR3 spans 12 amino acids. The V end lost 5 bases, the J end lost 8 bases, and 10 bases lay between the germline ends. Here the CDR3 reads CASSRYADEQFF. Here the CDR3 DNA reads TGTGCCAGCAGCCGCTACGCAGATGAGCAGTTCTTC.

This clone was detected a few times. This chain joins TRBV7-2 and TRBJ2-3; D possibly uses TRBD1 or TRBD2 (5 bases each). The CDR3 is 16 amino acids. Germline V gives CDR1 SGHTA, CDR2 FQGNSA. V was shortened by 2 bases and J by 3 bases, with 15 bases between the two germline ends. CDR3 residues: CASSLRMWGSTDTQYF. CDR3 nucleotides: TGTGCCAGCAGCTTAAGAATGTGGGGGAGTACAGATACGCAGTATTTT.

The chain has TRBV15 and TRBJ2-1; 8 bases align to TRBD2. The ends lost 1 base at V and 0 bases at J; junction bases unmatched: 11. Germline V gene sequence: CDR1 LNHNV, CDR2 YYDKDF (reference sequence). The CDR3 covers 19 residues. This CDR3 is CATSRGGGRGGDSYNEQFF. Written as DNA, the CDR3 is TGTGCCACCAGCAGAGGCGGGGGGCGCGGTGGGGACTCCTACAATGAGCAGTTCTTC.

The table lists this clone with a few counts. The gene calls are TRBV19 and TRBJ2-3; perhaps TRBD1 as D (6 bases). Germline V gene data show CDR1 as LNHDA and CDR2 as SQIVND (reference sequence). The V end was cut by 2 bases, the J end by 2 bases, with 11 bases between. The CDR3 is 15 residues long. The CDR3 sequence: CASSIQGLTTDTQYF. DNA for the CDR3: TGTGCCAGTAGTATACAGGGGCTGACCACAGATACGCAGTATTTT.

This clone was counted ten times or more. V is TRBV5-6 and J is TRBJ1-6; D call uncertain. Trimming cost V 0 bases and J 7 bases, with 8 bases left between them. This CDR3 region has 14 residues. Per the germline V gene, CDR1 is SGHDT and CDR2 is YYEEEE. CDR3 sequence reads: CASSLVGQNSPLHF. CDR3 nucleotide sequence: TGTGCCAGCAGCTTGGTAGGGCAGAATTCACCCCTCCACTTT. The whole variable domain, remainder taken from reference TRBV5-6 and TRBJ1-6, is DAGVTQSPTHLIKTRGQQVTLRCSPKSGHDTVSWYQQALGQGPQFIFQYYEEEERQRGNFPDRFSGHQFPNYSSELNVNALLLGDSALYLCASSLVGQNSPLHFGNGTRLTVT.

In its sample, this clone was seen a few times. This sample also contains other DNA sequences that code for the same CDR3. The chain is built from TRBV9 and TRBJ1-1; D ambiguous. In germline, CDR1 is SGDLS, CDR2 YYNGEE. This CDR3 region has 13 residues. The ends were cut back, 1 base at V and 0 bases at J, with 4 bases in the middle. CDR3 sequence: CASSVTMNTEAFF. CDR3 in DNA: TGTGCCAGCAGCGTAACTATGAACACTGAAGCTTTCTTT.

This chain uses TRBV29-1 with TRBJ2-7, with 13 bases identical to TRBD2. The CDR3 extends over 16 amino acids. Trimming took 4 bases from V and 2 from J; bases not matched to a gene: 8. Germline values: CDR1 SQVTM, CDR2 ANQGSEA. The CDR3 bases are TGCAGCGTTGGCGGACTAGCGGGGGCCGTCCCCTACGAGCAGTACTTC. Translated, it gives CSVGGLAGAVPYEQYF.

This clone was counted a few times. The chain is built from TRBV6-6 and TRBJ1-4; tentatively, D is TRBD1 (6 bases). From germline, CDR1 is MNHNY and CDR2 SVGAGI (reference sequence). The CDR3 sequence is 14 residues long. Trimming removed 6 bases at V and 11 bases at J, with 19 bases between. DNA of the CDR3: TGTGCCAGCAGAACACAGGGATCGGCGGATAAACTGTTTTTT. This translates into CASRTQGSADKLFF.

This clone showed up just a few times. The chain combines TRBV19 with TRBJ1-5, with TRBD1 as a possible D gene (5 bases). The CDR3 is 14 amino acids. Trimming removed 6 bases from V and 1 base from J, with 10 bases in between. CDR1 is LNHDA and CDR2 is SQIVND in the germline V gene (reference sequence). The CDR3 bases are TGTGCCAGTAGGTATCAGGGCAGCAATCAGCCCCAGCATTTT. This gives the protein CASRYQGSNQPQHF.

For the CDR3, the DNA is TGTGCCAGCAGCCAAGACGAGCACCGGGAGCAGTTCTTC. It encodes CASSQDEHREQFF. The chain has TRBV5-4 and TRBJ2-1, with D hard to call. The CDR3 loop spans 13 amino acids. CDR1 and CDR2 (germline): SGHNT, YYREEE (reference sequence). Trimming stripped 4 bases from V and 10 bases from J, with 15 bases between.

The chain links TRBV4-3 to TRBJ1-6, with unresolved D. The V and J ends lost 0 bases and 6 bases respectively, with 15 bases between them. This CDR3 has 17 amino acids. Germline V lookup: CDR1 LGHNA, CDR2 YSLEER. The CDR3: CASSQEPGPGPNSPLHF. CDR3 bases: TGCGCCAGCAGCCAAGAGCCAGGACCAGGTCCTAATTCACCCCTCCACTTT.

As concerns this clone: The sample carries other DNA sequences with the same CDR3. This sequence joins TRBV6-5 and TRBJ1-1; D is perhaps TRBD1 (5 bases). From germline, CDR1 is MNHEY and CDR2 SVGAGI. Trimming cost V 6 bases and J 2 bases, with 13 bases left between them. This CDR3 comprises 14 residues. In DNA, the CDR3 is TGTGCCAGCAGCCCAGGGTGGGCAAACACTGAAGCTTTCTTT. It is translated as CASSPGWANTEAFF.

This sequence joins TRBV28 and TRBJ1-1; maybe TRBD1 (5 bases). The V and J ends lost 8 bases and 1 base respectively, with 14 bases between them. Germline assignment: CDR1 MDHEN and CDR2 SYDVKM. This CDR3 has 14 amino acids. This chain's CDR3 is CASGVGGTNTEAFF. The CDR3 nucleotides read TGTGCCAGCGGAGTCGGGGGGACGAACACTGAAGCTTTCTTT.

This clone was found a few times. The rearrangement links TRBV27 to TRBJ2-7; the match to TRBD1 covers 11 bases. The V and J ends lost 2 bases and 7 bases, in that order; junction bases with no gene match: 4. The CDR3 runs to 14 residues. Germline CDR1 MNHEY, CDR2 SMNVEV (reference sequence). CDR3 DNA: TGTGCCAGCAGTTTAAGGACAGGGGGCTTAGAGCAGTACGTC. Encoded protein: CASSLRTGGLEQYV.

The rearrangement links TRBV5-1 to TRBJ2-7, with a possible D match to TRBD1 (5 bases). Germline V gene lookup returns CDR1 SGHRS and CDR2 YFSETQ. This CDR3 is 14 amino acids long. V gave up 2 bases and J gave up 2 bases, with 11 bases separating them. The CDR3, as DNA: TGCGCCAGCAGCTTCAGGGAATCGGCCTACGAGCAGTACTTC. It translates to CASSFRESAYEQYF.

This sequence joins TRBV7-3 and TRBJ2-1; TRBD2 aligns across 10 bases. The ends lost 4 bases at V and 2 bases at J; junction bases unmatched: 5. CDR1 is SGHTA and CDR2 is FQGTGA in the germline V gene. CDR3 length: 16 residues. In DNA, the CDR3 is TGTGCCAGCAGCTCCAGGACTAGCGGAGCCTACAATGAGCAGTTCTTC. It specifies CASSSRTSGAYNEQFF.

The chain is built from TRBV11-2 and TRBJ2-7; D is ambiguous. Trimming left V 4 bases short and J 4 bases short, with 5 bases between. There are 11 residues in the CDR3. Germline loops: CDR1 SGHAT, CDR2 FQNNGV. CDR3 region: CASSYGYEQYF. CDR3 DNA: TGTGCCAGCAGCTACGGGTACGAGCAGTACTTC.